This T cell receptor beta chain was sequenced during a study of T-cell memory formation after mild COVID-19. Worth noting for this clonotype: The target antigen is unknown.

CDR3 size: 12 residues. The V gene's germline CDR1 is SNHLY and CDR2 FYNNEI. Trimming stripped 6 bases from V and 3 bases from J, with 9 bases between. Overall study results and limits: From day 15 to 85, contracting clones were balanced between CD4 and CD8, whereas later expanders leaned toward CD4+. In pre-infection memory, a portion of responding clones appeared, which suggested that cross-reactive memory joined.

TCRdb reprocessed the 5' RACE reads via MiXCR and lists one record per CDR3 protein. This sample has 450,000 or so distinct CDR3 sequences; 20% to 30% occur once, and the top ten carry about 12%. The material sequenced was PBMCs or a T cell subset sorted from them (not recorded which). The sequence was obtained from an adult woman who had mild COVID-19 (a few samples of this study predate the infection). Cell type and time point are not known. The chain links TRBV2 to TRBJ2-7; a possible D gene is TRBD1 (5 bases). DNA for the CDR3: TGTGCCAGCAGAGATGACAGCTACGAGCAGTACTTC. Translation gives CASRDDSYEQYF.